The T cell receptor beta chain under discussion was sequenced for a study of radiation and T cells in renal cell carcinoma. Whole-study results and caveats: Pretreatment tumor biopsies were lacking, so baseline clonotypes are unknown. In blood, top tumor clones expanded by 2 weeks, shrinking by 4.

Germline CDR1 and CDR2: SEHNR and FQNEAQ (reference sequence). Trimming removed 6 bases from V and 1 base from J; junction bases left unmatched: 8. The CDR3 totals 15 residues. TCRdb's table, derived via immunoSEQ multiplex PCR, lists solely in-frame clones and lacks some. The sample records 80,000 or so clones, about 88% being singletons. Time point denoted: blood 4 weeks post-SBRT, at nephrectomy. The treatment is: 15 Gy SBRT to primary tumor, nephrectomy 4 weeks later. Nephrectomy followed 15 Gy stereotactic body radiation by 4 weeks. A remark on this clone: Its matching antigen is unknown.

Sequences were derived from blood, sampled from a patient whose treatment included radiotherapy and nephrectomy. This clonotype was sampled from a woman in her 70s with renal cell carcinoma. The V gene is TRBV7-9, the J gene TRBJ1-1; 7 bases match TRBD1. The CDR3 nucleotides read TGTGCCAGCAGACTGGGGCCAGGGGGGAACACTGAAGCTTTCTTT. Translating gives CASRLGPGGNTEAFF. Based on the CDR3 plus reference TRBV7-9 and TRBJ1-1, the full variable domain is DTGVSQNPRHKITKRGQNVTFRCDPISEHNRLYWYRQTLGQGPEFLTYFQNEAQLEKSRLLSDRFSAERPKGSFSTLEIQRTEQGDSAMYLCASRLGPGGNTEAFFGQGTRLTVV.